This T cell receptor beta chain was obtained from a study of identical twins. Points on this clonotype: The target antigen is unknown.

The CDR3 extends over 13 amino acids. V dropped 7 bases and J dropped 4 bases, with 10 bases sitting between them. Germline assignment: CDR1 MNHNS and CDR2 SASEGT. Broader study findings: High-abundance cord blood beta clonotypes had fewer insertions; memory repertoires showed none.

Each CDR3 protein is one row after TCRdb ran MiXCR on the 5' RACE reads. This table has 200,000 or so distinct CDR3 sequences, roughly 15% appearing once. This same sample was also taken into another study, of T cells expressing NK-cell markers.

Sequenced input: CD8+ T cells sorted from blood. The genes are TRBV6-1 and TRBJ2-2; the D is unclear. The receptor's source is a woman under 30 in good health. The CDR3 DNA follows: TGTGCCAGCACGCTGGCCCGCACCGGGGAGCTGTTTTTT. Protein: CASTLARTGELFF.